This T cell receptor beta chain was recovered during a study of cytomegalovirus exposure and HLA in healthy donors. PCR was performed using 60 Vbeta and 13 Jbeta primers. Generated by immunoSEQ multiplex PCR, the TCRdb table keeps only in-frame clones and is missing some. The table lists 150,000 or so clones, approximately 80% of them singletons. The V segment lost 0 bases and the J segment 7 bases; nucleotides outside the gene matches: 6. In germline, CDR1 is SGHTA, CDR2 FQGTGA. This CDR3 region has 15 residues. Study-wide results and caveats: Previously analyzed data showed that most TCR beta V segments were productive at a frequency of about 87% or about 30%. Serostatus for CMV was the only available immune exposure information. A later analysis, which compared TCR beta chains of equal frequency, found the HLA-associated ones more clonally expanded.

Points on this clone: Its antigen is unknown.

The TCR was taken from a woman in her 30s in good health and CMV-seronegative. Sequencing was done on a sample of PBMCs. The chain joins TRBV7-3 to TRBJ1-2; 9 positions match TRBD1. The CDR3 spells CASSLTEQGAGGYTF. The CDR3 nucleotides are TGTGCCAGCAGCTTAACCGAACAGGGGGCTGGTGGCTACACCTTC.